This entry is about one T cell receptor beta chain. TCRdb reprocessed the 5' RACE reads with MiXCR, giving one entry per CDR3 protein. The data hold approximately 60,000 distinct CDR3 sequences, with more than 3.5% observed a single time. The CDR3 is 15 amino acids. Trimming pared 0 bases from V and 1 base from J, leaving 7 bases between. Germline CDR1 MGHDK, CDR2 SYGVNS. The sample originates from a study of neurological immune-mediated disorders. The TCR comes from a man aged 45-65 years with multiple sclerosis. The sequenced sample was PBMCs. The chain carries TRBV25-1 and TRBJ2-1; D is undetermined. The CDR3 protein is CASSEYRWSYNEQFF. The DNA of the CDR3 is TGTGCCAGCAGTGAATATAGATGGTCCTACAATGAGCAGTTCTTC.